Given below is one T cell receptor beta chain in context. A much larger clone lies a single base off, so this may be a read error. Trimming removed 5 bases from V and 1 base from J, with 12 bases in between. Germline CDR1 reads SEHNR; CDR2 reads FQNEAQ (reference sequence). The CDR3 length is 14 residues. Cells sorted as Tregs were CD4+, CD25+ and CD127-/low. Constant-region reverse primers amplified full-length variable regions, followed by semi-nested Nested Universal Primer A PCR. TCRdb reprocessed the 5' RACE reads via MiXCR and lists one record per CDR3 protein. The sample lists fewer than 50,000 distinct CDR3 sequences, approximately 23% seen once, with around 4.5% in the top ten.

The sequence derives from a female donor with breast cancer. The genes are TRBV7-9 and TRBJ2-7; D gene unclear. Sequencing was carried out using Tregs sorted from a lymph node. CDR3 protein: CASSLPGPSYEQYF. The CDR3 coding sequence is TGTGCCAGCAGCCTACCGGGTCCGTCCTACGAGCAGTACTTC.